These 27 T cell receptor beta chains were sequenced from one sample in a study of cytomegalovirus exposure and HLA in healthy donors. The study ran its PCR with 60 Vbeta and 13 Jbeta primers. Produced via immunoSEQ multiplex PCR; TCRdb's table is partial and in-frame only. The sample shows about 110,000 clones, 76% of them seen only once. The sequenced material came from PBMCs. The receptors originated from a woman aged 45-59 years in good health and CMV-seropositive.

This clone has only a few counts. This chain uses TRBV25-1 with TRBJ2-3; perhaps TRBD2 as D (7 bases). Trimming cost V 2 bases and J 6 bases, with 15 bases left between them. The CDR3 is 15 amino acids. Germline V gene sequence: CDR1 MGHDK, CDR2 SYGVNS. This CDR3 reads CASSENTGRGDTQYF. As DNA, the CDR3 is TGTGCCAGCAGTGAAAATACAGGGAGGGGGGATACGCAGTATTTT. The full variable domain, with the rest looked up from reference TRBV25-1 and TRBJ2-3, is EADIYQTPRYLVIGTGKKITLECSQTMGHDKMYWYQQDPGMELHLIHYSYGVNSTEKGDLSSESTVSRIRTEHFPLTLESARPSHTSQYLCASSENTGRGDTQYFGPGTRLTVL.

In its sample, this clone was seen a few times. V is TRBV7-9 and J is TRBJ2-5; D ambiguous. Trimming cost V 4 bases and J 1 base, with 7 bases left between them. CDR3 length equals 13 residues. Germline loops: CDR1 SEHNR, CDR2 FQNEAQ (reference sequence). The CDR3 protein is CASSSPSQETQYF. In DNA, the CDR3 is TGTGCCAGCAGCTCCCCCTCCCAAGAGACCCAGTACTTC.

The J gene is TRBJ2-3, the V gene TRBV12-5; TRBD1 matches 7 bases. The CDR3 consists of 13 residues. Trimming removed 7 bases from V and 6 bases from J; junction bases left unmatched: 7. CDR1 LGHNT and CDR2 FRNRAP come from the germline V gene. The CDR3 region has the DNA TGTGCTAGTGCCGAGACAGGGTCCGATACGCAGTATTTT. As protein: CASAETGSDTQYF.

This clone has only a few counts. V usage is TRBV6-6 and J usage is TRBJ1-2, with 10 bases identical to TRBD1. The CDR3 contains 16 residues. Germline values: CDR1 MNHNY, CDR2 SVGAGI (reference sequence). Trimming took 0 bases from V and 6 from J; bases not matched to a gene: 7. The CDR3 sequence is CASSYSPGTGEDGYTF. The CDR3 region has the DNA TGTGCCAGCAGTTACTCCCCCGGGACAGGGGAAGATGGCTACACCTTC.

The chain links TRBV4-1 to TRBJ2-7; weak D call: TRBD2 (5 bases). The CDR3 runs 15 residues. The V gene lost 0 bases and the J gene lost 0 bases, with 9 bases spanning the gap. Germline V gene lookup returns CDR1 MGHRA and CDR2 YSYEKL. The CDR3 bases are TGCGCCAGCAGCCAAGATCGTGGACTCTCCTACGAGCAGTACTTC. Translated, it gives CASSQDRGLSYEQYF.

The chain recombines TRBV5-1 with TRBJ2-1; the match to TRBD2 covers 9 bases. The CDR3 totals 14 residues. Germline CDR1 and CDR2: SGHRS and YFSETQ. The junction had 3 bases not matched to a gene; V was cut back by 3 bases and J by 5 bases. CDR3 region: CASSSAGGDNEQFF. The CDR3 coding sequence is TGCGCCAGCAGCTCCGCGGGGGGGGACAATGAGCAGTTCTTC.

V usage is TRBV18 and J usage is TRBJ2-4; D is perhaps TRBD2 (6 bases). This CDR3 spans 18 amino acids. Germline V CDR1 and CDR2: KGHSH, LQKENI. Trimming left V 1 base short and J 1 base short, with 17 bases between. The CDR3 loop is CASSPLLAEAGAKNIQYF. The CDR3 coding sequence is TGTGCCAGCTCACCACTTCTGGCGGAGGCGGGGGCCAAAAACATTCAGTACTTC.

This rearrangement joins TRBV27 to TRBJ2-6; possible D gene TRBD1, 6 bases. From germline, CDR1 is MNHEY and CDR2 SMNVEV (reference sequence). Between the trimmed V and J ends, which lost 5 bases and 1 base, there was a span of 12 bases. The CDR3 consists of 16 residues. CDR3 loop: CASSVSRGSGANVLTF. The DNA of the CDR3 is TGTGCCAGCAGTGTAAGCAGGGGTTCTGGGGCCAACGTCCTGACTTTC. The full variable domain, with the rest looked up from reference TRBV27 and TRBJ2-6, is EAQVTQNPRYLITVTGKKLTVTCSQNMNHEYMSWYRQDPGLGLRQIYYSMNVEVTDKGDVPEGYKVSRKEKRNFPLILESPSPNQTSLYFCASSVSRGSGANVLTFGAGSRLTVL.

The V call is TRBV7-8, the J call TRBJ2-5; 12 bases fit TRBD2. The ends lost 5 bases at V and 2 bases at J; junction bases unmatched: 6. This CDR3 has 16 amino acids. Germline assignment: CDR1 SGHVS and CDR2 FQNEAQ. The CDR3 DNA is TGTGCCAGCAGCCCTTGGACTAGCGGGGATCAAGAGACCCAGTACTTC. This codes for CASSPWTSGDQETQYF.

CDR3 residues: CASSAQRSEQYF. The CDR3 DNA reads TGTGCCAGCAGCGCCCAGAGGTCCGAGCAGTACTTC. The chain links TRBV7-2 to TRBJ2-7, with unresolved D. The length of the CDR3 is 12 residues. The V and J ends lost 5 bases and 6 bases respectively, with 11 bases between them. CDR1 is SGHTA and CDR2 is FQGNSA in the germline V gene.

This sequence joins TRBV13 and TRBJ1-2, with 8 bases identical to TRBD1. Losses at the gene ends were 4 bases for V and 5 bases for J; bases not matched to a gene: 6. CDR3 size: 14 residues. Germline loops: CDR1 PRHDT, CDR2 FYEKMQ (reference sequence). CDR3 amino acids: CASSSGQGGYGYTF. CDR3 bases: TGTGCCAGCAGCTCAGGACAGGGCGGATATGGCTACACCTTC. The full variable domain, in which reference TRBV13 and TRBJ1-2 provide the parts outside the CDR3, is AAGVIQSPRHLIKEKRETATLKCYPIPRHDTVYWYQQGPGQDPQFLISFYEKMQSDKGSIPDRFSAQQFSDYHSELNMSSLELGDSALYFCASSSGQGGYGYTFGSGTRLTVV.

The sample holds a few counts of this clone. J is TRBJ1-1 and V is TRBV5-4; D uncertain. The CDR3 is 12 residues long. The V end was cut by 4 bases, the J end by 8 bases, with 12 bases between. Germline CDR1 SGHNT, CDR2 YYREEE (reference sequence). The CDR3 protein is CASSPSRREAFF. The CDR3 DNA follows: TGTGCCAGCAGCCCGTCCAGGAGGGAAGCTTTCTTT.

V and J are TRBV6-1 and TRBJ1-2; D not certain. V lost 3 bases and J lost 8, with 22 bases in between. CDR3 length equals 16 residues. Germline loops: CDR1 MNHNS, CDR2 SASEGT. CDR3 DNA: TGTGCCAGCAGTGATAATTTTAGGGCGGGAAGTAAGGGCTACACCTTC. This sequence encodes CASSDNFRAGSKGYTF.

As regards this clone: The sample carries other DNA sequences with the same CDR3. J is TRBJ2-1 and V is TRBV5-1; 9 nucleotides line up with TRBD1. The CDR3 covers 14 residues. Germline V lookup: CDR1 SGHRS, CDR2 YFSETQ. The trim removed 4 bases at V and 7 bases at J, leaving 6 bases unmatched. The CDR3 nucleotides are TGCGCCAGCAGCCTCGGGACAGGGTTGAATGAGCAGTTCTTC. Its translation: CASSLGTGLNEQFF.

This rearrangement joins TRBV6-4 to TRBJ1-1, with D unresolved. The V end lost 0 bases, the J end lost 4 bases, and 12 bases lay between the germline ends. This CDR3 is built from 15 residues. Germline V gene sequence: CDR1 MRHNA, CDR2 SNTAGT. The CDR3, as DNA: TGTGCCAGCAGTGACTCCCAGGAGGGAGGCACTGAAGCTTTCTTT. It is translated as CASSDSQEGGTEAFF.

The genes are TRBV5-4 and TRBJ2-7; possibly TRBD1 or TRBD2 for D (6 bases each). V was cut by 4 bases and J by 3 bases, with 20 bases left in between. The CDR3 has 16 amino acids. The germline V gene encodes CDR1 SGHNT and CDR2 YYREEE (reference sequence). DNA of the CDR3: TGTGCCAGCAGCCTGGGGGGCGGTTTTAGGGACTACGAGCAGTACTTC. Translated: CASSLGGGFRDYEQYF.

The CDR3 reads CASRGGNTDTQYF. CDR3 nucleotides: TGCGCCAGCAGGGGGGGGAACACAGATACGCAGTATTTT. The chain uses TRBV10-2 and TRBJ2-3, with 7 bases lining up with TRBD2. The CDR3 extends over 13 amino acids. CDR1 and CDR2 (germline): WSHSY, SAAADI. Trimming cost V 6 bases and J 2 bases; bases outside gene matches: 2.

The DNA of the CDR3 is TGTGCCAGCAGCCAGGGGGCCGGGAACACTGAAGCTTTCTTT. Translation gives CASSQGAGNTEAFF. V usage is TRBV5-5 and J usage is TRBJ1-1, with 8 bases fitting TRBD1. The V gene's germline CDR1 is SGHKS and CDR2 YYEKEE (reference sequence). CDR3 length: 14 amino acids. V lost 4 bases, J lost 1 base, and 3 bases stayed unmatched.

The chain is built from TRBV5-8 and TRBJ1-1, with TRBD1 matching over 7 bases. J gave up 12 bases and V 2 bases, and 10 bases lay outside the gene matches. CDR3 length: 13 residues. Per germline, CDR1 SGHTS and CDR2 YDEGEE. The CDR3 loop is CASSLIPGGRTFF. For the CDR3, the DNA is TGTGCCAGCAGCTTAATTCCAGGGGGAAGAACTTTCTTT.

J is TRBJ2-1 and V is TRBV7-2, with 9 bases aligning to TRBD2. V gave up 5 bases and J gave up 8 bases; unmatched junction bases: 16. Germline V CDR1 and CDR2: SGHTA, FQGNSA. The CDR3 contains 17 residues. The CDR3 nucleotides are TGTGCCAGCAGCGTCGGGACTAGCAGACAGGGCTCCTATGAGCAGTTCTTC. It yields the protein CASSVGTSRQGSYEQFF.

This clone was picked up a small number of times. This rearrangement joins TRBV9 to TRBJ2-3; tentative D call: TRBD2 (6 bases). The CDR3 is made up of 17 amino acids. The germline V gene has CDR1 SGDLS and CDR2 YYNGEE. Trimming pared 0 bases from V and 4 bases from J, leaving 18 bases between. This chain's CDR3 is CASSVVGGGGSADTQYF. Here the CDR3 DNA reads TGTGCCAGCAGCGTAGTTGGAGGTGGGGGGTCGGCAGATACGCAGTATTTT. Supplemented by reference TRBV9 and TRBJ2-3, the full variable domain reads DSGVTQTPKHLITATGQRVTLRCSPRSGDLSVYWYQQSLDQGLQFLIQYYNGEERAKGNILERFSAQQFPDLHSELNLSSLELGDSALYFCASSVVGGGGSADTQYFGPGTRLTVL.

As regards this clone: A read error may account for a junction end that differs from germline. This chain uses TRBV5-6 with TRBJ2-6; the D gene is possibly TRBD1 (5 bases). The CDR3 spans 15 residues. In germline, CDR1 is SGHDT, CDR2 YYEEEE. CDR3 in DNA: TGTGCCAGCAGCTCCCCGAGCTCTGGGGCCAACGGCCTGACTTTC. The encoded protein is CASSSPSSGANGLTF.

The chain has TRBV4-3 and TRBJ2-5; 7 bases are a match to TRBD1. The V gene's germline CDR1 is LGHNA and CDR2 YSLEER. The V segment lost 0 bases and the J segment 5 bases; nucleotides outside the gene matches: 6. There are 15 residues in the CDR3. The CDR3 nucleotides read TGCGCCAGCAGCCAAGATGACAGGGAAGGGGAGACCCAGTACTTC. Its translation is CASSQDDREGETQYF.

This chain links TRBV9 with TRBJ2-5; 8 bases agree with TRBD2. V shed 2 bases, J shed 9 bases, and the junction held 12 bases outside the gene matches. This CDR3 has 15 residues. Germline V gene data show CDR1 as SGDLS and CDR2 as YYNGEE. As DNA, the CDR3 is TGTGCCAGCAGCGTGTACGGGAGGGCCGTTGAAGCCCAGTACTTC. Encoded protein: CASSVYGRAVEAQYF.

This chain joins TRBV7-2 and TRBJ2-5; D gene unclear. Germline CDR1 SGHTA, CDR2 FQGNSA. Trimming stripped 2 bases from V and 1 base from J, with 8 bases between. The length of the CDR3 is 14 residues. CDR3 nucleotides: TGTGCCAGCAGCTTATTGCCGGGCCAAGAGACCCAGTACTTC. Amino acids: CASSLLPGQETQYF.

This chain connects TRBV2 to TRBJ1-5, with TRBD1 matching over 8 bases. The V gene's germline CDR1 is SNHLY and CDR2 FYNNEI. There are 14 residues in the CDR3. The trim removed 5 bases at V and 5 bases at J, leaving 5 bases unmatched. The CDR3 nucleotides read TGTGCCAGCAGTTACAGGGGGTCGGATCAGCCCCAGCATTTT. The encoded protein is CASSYRGSDQPQHF. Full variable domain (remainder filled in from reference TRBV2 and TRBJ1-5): EPEVTQTPSHQVTQMGQEVILRCVPISNHLYFYWYRQILGQKVEFLVSFYNNEISEKSEIFDDQFSVERPDGSNFTLKIRSTKLEDSAMYFCASSYRGSDQPQHFGDGTRLSIL.

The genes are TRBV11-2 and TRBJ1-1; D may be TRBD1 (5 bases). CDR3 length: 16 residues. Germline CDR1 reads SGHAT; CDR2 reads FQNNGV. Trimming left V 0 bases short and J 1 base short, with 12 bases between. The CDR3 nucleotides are TGTGCCAGCAGCTTAGAACTTCGGGGGTCGAACACTGAAGCTTTCTTT. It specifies CASSLELRGSNTEAFF.